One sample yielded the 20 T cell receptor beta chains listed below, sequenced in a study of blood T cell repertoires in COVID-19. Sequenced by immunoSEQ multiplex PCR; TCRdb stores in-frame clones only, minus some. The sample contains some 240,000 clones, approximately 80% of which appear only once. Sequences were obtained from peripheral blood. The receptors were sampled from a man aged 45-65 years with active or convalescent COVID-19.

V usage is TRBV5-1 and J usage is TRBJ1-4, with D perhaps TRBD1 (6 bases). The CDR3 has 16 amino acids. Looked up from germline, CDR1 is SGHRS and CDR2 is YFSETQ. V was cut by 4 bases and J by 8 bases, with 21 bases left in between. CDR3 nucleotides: TGCGCCAGCAGCCCTACGCGGCAGGGAGGGGGAGAAAAACTGTTTTTT. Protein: CASSPTRQGGGEKLFF.

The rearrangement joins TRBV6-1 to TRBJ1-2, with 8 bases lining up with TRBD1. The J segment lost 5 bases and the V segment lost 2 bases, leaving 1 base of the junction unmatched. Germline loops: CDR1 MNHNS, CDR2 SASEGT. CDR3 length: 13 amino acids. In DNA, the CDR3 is TGTGCCAGCAGTGAAAGACAGGGGTATGGCTACACCTTC. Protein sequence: CASSERQGYGYTF.

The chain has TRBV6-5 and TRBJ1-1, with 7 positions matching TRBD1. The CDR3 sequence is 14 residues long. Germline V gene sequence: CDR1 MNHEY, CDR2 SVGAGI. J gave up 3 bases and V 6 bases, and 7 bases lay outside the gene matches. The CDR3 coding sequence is TGTGCCAGCAGGTCGACAGGGACGTACACTGAAGCTTTCTTT. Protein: CASRSTGTYTEAFF.

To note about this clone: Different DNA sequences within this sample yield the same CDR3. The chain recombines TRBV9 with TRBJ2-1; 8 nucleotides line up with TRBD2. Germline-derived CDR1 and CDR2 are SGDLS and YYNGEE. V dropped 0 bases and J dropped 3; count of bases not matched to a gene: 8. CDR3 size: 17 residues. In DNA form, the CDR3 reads TGTGCCAGCAGCGTAGGGAGCGGGAGAGAAGGCTACAATGAGCAGTTCTTC. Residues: CASSVGSGREGYNEQFF.

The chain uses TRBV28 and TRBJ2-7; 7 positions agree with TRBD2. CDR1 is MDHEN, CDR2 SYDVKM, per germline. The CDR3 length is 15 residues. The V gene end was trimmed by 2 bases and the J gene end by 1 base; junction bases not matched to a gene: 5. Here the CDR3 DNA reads TGTGCCAGCAGTTTACGGGGGGTAATGTCCTACGAGCAGTACGTC. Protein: CASSLRGVMSYEQYV.

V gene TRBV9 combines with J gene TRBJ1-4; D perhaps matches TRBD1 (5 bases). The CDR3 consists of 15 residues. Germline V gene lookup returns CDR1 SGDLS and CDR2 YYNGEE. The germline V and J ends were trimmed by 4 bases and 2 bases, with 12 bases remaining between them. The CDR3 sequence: CASSKLGGTNEKLFF. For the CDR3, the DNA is TGTGCCAGCAGCAAATTGGGGGGTACTAATGAAAAACTGTTTTTT.

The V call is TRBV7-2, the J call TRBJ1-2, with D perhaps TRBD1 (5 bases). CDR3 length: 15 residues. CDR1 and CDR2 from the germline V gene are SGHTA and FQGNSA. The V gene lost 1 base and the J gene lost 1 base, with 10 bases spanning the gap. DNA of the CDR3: TGTGCCAGCAGCTTAGGACAGCTCGTTAACTATGGCTACACCTTC. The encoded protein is CASSLGQLVNYGYTF.

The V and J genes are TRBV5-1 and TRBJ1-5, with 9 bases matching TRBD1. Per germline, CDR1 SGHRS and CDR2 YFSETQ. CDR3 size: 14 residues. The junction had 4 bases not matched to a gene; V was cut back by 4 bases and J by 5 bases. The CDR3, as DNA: TGCGCCAGCAGCCCCGGGACAGGGTATCAGCCCCAGCATTTT. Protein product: CASSPGTGYQPQHF.

CDR3 region: CASSFLSWAAQETQYF. The CDR3 region has the DNA TGTGCCAGCAGTTTCTTGAGTTGGGCAGCCCAAGAGACCCAGTACTTC. This chain joins TRBV28 and TRBJ2-5; D gene unclear. CDR1 and CDR2 (germline): MDHEN, SYDVKM. The CDR3 spans 16 residues. The germline V and J ends were trimmed by 3 bases and 1 base, with 15 bases remaining between them.

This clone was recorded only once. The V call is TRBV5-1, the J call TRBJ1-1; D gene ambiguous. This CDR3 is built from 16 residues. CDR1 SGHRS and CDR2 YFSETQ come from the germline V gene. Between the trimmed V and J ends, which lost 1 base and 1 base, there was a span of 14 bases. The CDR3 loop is CASSLIPPPGNTEAFF. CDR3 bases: TGCGCCAGCAGCTTGATCCCCCCACCGGGGAACACTGAAGCTTTCTTT.

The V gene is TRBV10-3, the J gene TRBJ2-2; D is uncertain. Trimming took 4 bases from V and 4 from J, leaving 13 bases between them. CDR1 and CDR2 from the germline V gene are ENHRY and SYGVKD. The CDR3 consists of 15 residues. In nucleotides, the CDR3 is TGTGCCATCAGTGGGCAAGATTGGAGCACCGGGGAGCTGTTTTTT. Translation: CAISGQDWSTGELFF.

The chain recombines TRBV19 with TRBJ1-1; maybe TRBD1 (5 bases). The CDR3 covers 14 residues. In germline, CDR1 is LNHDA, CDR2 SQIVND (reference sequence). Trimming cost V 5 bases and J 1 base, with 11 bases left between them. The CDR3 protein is CASSPLTANTEAFF. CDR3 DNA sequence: TGTGCCAGTAGTCCCCTGACAGCGAACACTGAAGCTTTCTTT.

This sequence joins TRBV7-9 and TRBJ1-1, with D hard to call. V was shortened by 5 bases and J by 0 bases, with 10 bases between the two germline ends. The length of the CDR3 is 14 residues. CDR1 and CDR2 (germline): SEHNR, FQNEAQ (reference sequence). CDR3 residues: CASSRTELNTEAFF. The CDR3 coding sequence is TGTGCCAGCAGCCGAACAGAGCTGAACACTGAAGCTTTCTTT.

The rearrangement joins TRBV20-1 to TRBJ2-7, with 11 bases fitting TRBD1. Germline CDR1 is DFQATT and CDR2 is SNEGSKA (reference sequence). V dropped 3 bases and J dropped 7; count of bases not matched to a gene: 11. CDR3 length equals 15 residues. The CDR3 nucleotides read TGCAGTGCTAGTAGGTGGACAGGGGGCCCGGTGGAGCAGTACGTC. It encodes CSASRWTGGPVEQYV.

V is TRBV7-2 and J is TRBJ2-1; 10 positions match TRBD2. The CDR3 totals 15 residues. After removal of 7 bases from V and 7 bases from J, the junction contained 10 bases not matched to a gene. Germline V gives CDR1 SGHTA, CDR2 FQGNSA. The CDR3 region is CASNPSGGARNEQFF. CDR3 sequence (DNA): TGTGCCAGCAACCCGAGCGGGGGGGCTAGGAATGAGCAGTTCTTC.

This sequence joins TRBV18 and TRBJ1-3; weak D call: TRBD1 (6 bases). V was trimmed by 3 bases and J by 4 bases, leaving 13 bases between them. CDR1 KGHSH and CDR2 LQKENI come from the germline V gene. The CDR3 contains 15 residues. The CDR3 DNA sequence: TGTGCCAGCTCACCTACAACAGGGACCGGAAACACCATATATTTT. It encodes CASSPTTGTGNTIYF.

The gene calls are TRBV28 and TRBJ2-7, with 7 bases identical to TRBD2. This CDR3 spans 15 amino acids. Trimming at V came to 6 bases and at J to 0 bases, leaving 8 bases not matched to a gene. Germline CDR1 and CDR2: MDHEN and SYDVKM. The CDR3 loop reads CASSRTGGSSYEQYF. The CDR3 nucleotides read TGTGCCAGCAGCCGCACTGGCGGGAGCTCCTACGAGCAGTACTTC.

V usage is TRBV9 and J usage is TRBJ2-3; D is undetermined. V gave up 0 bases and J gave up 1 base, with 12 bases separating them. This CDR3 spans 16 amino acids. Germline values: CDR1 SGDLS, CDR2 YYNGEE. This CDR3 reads CASSVAGGVGTDTQYF. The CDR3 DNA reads TGTGCCAGCAGCGTAGCTGGTGGAGTGGGCACAGATACGCAGTATTTT.

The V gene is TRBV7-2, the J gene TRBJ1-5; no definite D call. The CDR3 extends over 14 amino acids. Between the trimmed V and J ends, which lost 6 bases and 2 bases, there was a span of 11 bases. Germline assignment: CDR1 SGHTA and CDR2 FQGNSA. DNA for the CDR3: TGTGCCAGCAGGTCCAGGTGGGGCAATCAGCCCCAGCATTTT. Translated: CASRSRWGNQPQHF.

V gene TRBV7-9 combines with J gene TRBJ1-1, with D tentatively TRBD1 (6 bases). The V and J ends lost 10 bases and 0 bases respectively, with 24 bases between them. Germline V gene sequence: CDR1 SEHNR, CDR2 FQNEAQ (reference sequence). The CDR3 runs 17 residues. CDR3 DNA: TGTGCCACCCCCCCAATTGGACAGATTCTTATGAACACTGAAGCTTTCTTT. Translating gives CATPPIGQILMNTEAFF.